Detailed here is one T cell receptor (beta chain). Its antigen is not known. This entry comes from a study of shared clonotypes between healthy human individuals. Study observations and caveats: Shared across a few donors were 4% to 6% of the naive CD4 clonotypes. The study found lower generation probabilities in non-shared clonotypes than in those shared by all four donors.

For every subset, genomic DNA was evenly distributed across several immunoSEQ plates. Repertoires were generated with immunoSEQ multiplex PCR, while TCRdb's copy carries only in-frame clones and drops some. The data contain a few hundred thousand clones, around 86% of them singletons. Every donor was a Caucasian adult from Nashville, Tennessee. Sequenced sample: memory CD8+ T cells sorted from blood. Subset reported: CD45RO+ cells pooled with CCR7-negative TemRA cells. The clonotype comes from a man aged 18 to 30 in good health.

Written as DNA, the CDR3 is TGTGCCAGCAGACCCCCTAGCCGCGAGACCCAGTACTTC. Its protein is CASRPPSRETQYF. The chain is built from TRBV7-9 and TRBJ2-5; D may be TRBD2 (5 bases). This CDR3 is built from 13 residues. V lost 6 bases and J lost 5, with 13 bases in between. Germline values: CDR1 SEHNR, CDR2 FQNEAQ (reference sequence).